Following are 22 T cell receptor beta chains from one sample sequenced in a study of blood T cell repertoires in COVID-19. Repertoires were generated with immunoSEQ multiplex PCR, while TCRdb's copy carries only in-frame clones and drops some. The data show about 300,000 clones, 80% to 90% seen once. Sequenced input: PBMCs or T cells enriched from blood (not recorded which). The receptors originated from a man aged 25-45 years who had recovered from COVID-19.

The V and J genes are TRBV5-1 and TRBJ2-1; 9 bases map to TRBD2. V lost 0 bases and J lost 2; bases outside the gene matches: 0. This CDR3 comprises 15 residues. Germline V gives CDR1 SGHRS, CDR2 YFSETQ. The CDR3 here is CASSLGTSAYNEQFF. CDR3 sequence (DNA): TGCGCCAGCAGCTTGGGGACTAGCGCCTACAATGAGCAGTTCTTC.

The chain links TRBV15 to TRBJ2-1; 14 bases are a match to TRBD2. Trimming at V came to 0 bases and at J to 5 bases, leaving 3 bases not matched to a gene. The CDR3 spans 17 residues. The germline V gene has CDR1 LNHNV and CDR2 YYDKDF (reference sequence). The CDR3 DNA sequence: TGTGCCACCAGCAGAGACGGGACTAGCGGGGGAAACAATGAGCAGTTCTTC. Translating gives CATSRDGTSGGNNEQFF.

The genes are TRBV3-1 (or the pseudogene TRBV3-2) and TRBJ2-1; TRBD2 matches at 7 bases. The CDR3 is 16 amino acids. The ends lost 3 bases at V and 1 base at J; junction bases unmatched: 6. Germline V gene lookup returns CDR1 LGHDT and CDR2 YNNKEL (reference sequence). CDR3 sequence (DNA): TGTGCCAGCAGCCACGTCTCTAGCGGTTCCTACAATGAGCAGTTCTTC. Translation: CASSHVSSGSYNEQFF.

As regards this clone: Other DNA sequences in the sample encode the same CDR3. The chain couples TRBV4-1 to TRBJ1-1, with 11 bases lining up with TRBD1. This CDR3 is built from 14 residues. The V gene's germline CDR1 is MGHRA and CDR2 YSYEKL. Trimming cost V 3 bases and J 5 bases; bases outside gene matches: 2. The CDR3 nucleotides are TGCGCCAGCAGCCAGGACAGGGGGCGAACTGAAGCTTTCTTT. Amino acids: CASSQDRGRTEAFF.

As DNA, the CDR3 is TGCAGCGTTGACGAACGGGGAGGGGACACCATATATTTT. Its translation: CSVDERGGDTIYF. The rearrangement uses TRBV29-1 and TRBJ1-3, with D tentatively TRBD1 (5 bases). Germline-derived CDR1 and CDR2 are SQVTM and ANQGSEA. The CDR3 spans 13 residues. The V end was cut by 3 bases, the J end by 8 bases, with 14 bases between.

This clone was seen once. V gene TRBV6-5 combines with J gene TRBJ1-6, with 7 bases matching TRBD1. CDR3 size: 14 residues. V dropped 5 bases and J dropped 6; count of bases not matched to a gene: 4. The germline CDR1 and CDR2 sequences are MNHEY and SVGAGI. CDR3 amino acids: CASSRGTVNSPLHF. The CDR3 bases are TGTGCCAGCAGTCGCGGGACAGTTAATTCACCCCTCCACTTT.

The chain employs TRBV6-5 and TRBJ2-7; 15 bases line up with TRBD2. Germline trimming cut 2 bases from V and 10 bases from J; bases unmatched to any gene: 6. The length of the CDR3 is 15 residues. The germline CDR1 and CDR2 sequences are MNHEY and SVGAGI. DNA for the CDR3: TGTGCCAGCAGTTACGAGGGACTAGCGGGGGGTCCCCAGTACTTC. It translates to CASSYEGLAGGPQYF.

V and J are TRBV6-1 and TRBJ1-1; tentatively, D is TRBD1 (5 bases). With 2 bases removed from V and 8 bases from J, the gap between germline ends came to 15 bases. Germline assignment: CDR1 MNHNS and CDR2 SASEGT. The CDR3 runs 14 residues. In DNA, the CDR3 is TGTGCCAGCAGTGAAAGTCTGGGGCCCGCCGAAGCTTTCTTT. It is translated as CASSESLGPAEAFF.

J is TRBJ1-6 and V is TRBV3-1 (or the pseudogene TRBV3-2); D ambiguous. The CDR3 sequence is 15 residues long. Looked up from germline, CDR1 is LGHDT and CDR2 is YNNKEL (reference sequence). V gave up 4 bases and J gave up 0 bases, with 7 bases separating them. CDR3 DNA sequence: TGTGCCAGCAGCCTGACTAGCTCCTATAATTCACCCCTCCACTTT. It translates to CASSLTSSYNSPLHF.

This clone was seen more than once but under ten times. The same CDR3 also results from other DNA sequences found in this sample. The chain links TRBV9 to TRBJ2-3; D remains ambiguous. The germline CDR1 and CDR2 sequences are SGDLS and YYNGEE. The CDR3 sequence is 15 residues long. V lost 0 bases and J lost 2, with 10 bases in between. The CDR3 region is CASSVVPQNTDTQYF. CDR3 nucleotide sequence: TGTGCCAGCAGCGTAGTTCCCCAGAACACAGATACGCAGTATTTT.

This chain joins TRBV9 and TRBJ1-3; 10 nucleotides line up with TRBD1. Trimming took 4 bases from V and 4 from J; bases not matched to a gene: 8. Germline CDR1 and CDR2: SGDLS and YYNGEE. The CDR3 contains 16 residues. CDR3 sequence: CASSLTGGQLGNTIYF. The CDR3 coding sequence is TGTGCCAGCAGCTTGACAGGGGGCCAATTGGGAAACACCATATATTTT.

The V gene is TRBV30, the J gene TRBJ2-5; tentatively, D is TRBD1 (5 bases). V was shortened by 3 bases and J by 5 bases, with 16 bases between the two germline ends. The CDR3 is 14 residues long. The V gene's germline CDR1 is GTSNPN and CDR2 SVGIG (reference sequence). CDR3 sequence reads: CAWSTPGPRETQYF. CDR3 bases: TGTGCCTGGAGCACCCCAGGGCCCAGGGAGACCCAGTACTTC.

This chain joins TRBV4-3 and TRBJ1-1; a possible D gene is TRBD1 (5 bases). The CDR3 has 15 residues. Trimming cost V 0 bases and J 1 base, with 9 bases left between them. CDR1 LGHNA and CDR2 YSLEER come from the germline V gene. The CDR3, as DNA: TGCGCCAGCAGCCAAGATGGGGCAGGGAACACTGAAGCTTTCTTT. Residues: CASSQDGAGNTEAFF.

The chain uses TRBV6-6 and TRBJ1-3; no clear D gene. Germline assignment: CDR1 MNHNY and CDR2 SVGAGI (reference sequence). V lost 0 bases, J lost 4 bases, and 7 bases lay in between. There are 14 residues in the CDR3. The CDR3 is CASSYSSEGNTIYF. For the CDR3, the DNA is TGTGCCAGCAGTTACTCGAGTGAGGGAAACACCATATATTTT.

The chain recombines TRBV30 with TRBJ1-6; D is possibly TRBD1 (6 bases). Germline loops: CDR1 GTSNPN, CDR2 SVGIG (reference sequence). Trimming stripped 4 bases from V and 3 bases from J, with 19 bases between. The CDR3 consists of 17 residues. The CDR3, as DNA: TGTGCCTGGAATCGCGAACAGGGACGAGGCTATAATTCACCCCTCCACTTT. Translation gives CAWNREQGRGYNSPLHF.

The chain carries TRBV7-9 and TRBJ2-7; 12 bases fit TRBD2. V shed 5 bases and J 5 bases; nucleotides not matched to a gene: 10. The length of the CDR3 is 16 residues. CDR1 and CDR2 (germline): SEHNR, FQNEAQ (reference sequence). The CDR3 loop reads CASSPTSGGLKNEQYF. The CDR3 DNA reads as TGTGCCAGCAGCCCGACTAGCGGGGGATTGAAGAACGAGCAGTACTTC.

The V gene is TRBV5-4, the J gene TRBJ1-1; tentatively, D is TRBD1 (6 bases). V was clipped by 5 bases and J by 1 base, with 15 bases between them. Looked up from germline, CDR1 is SGHNT and CDR2 is YYREEE (reference sequence). CDR3 length: 15 residues. CDR3: CASREDGQPNTEAFF. The CDR3 DNA follows: TGTGCCAGCAGGGAGGACGGACAGCCGAACACTGAAGCTTTCTTT.

The CDR3 sequence is CASSLAIGSSYNSPLHF. The CDR3 DNA is TGTGCCAGCAGCTTGGCGATTGGGAGCTCCTATAATTCACCCCTCCACTTT. The chain joins TRBV5-5 to TRBJ1-6, with D uncertain. This CDR3 is built from 17 residues. Trimming pared 0 bases from V and 0 bases from J, leaving 10 bases between. Germline loops: CDR1 SGHKS, CDR2 YYEKEE (reference sequence).

This rearrangement joins TRBV6-5 to TRBJ2-1, with D possibly being TRBD2 (5 bases). Trimming stripped 5 bases from V and 8 bases from J, with 19 bases between. CDR1 is MNHEY and CDR2 is SVGAGI in the germline V gene. The CDR3 is made up of 15 amino acids. CDR3 nucleotides: TGTGCCAGCAGTAAATTGCCCAGCGGCCCTGATGAGCAGTTCTTC. Translating it yields CASSKLPSGPDEQFF.

The V and J genes are TRBV24-1 and TRBJ2-5; 7 bases agree with TRBD2. The CDR3 consists of 14 residues. Germline CDR1 reads KGHDR; CDR2 reads SFDVKD. The V segment lost 5 bases and the J segment 5 bases; nucleotides outside the gene matches: 7. CDR3 in amino acids: CATSVSGGGETQYF. For the CDR3, the DNA is TGTGCCACCAGTGTCAGCGGCGGGGGTGAGACCCAGTACTTC.

V is TRBV9 and J is TRBJ2-3, with a tentative D call TRBD2 (6 bases). V was pared by 0 bases and J by 0 bases, with 8 bases between. Germline V gives CDR1 SGDLS, CDR2 YYNGEE. This CDR3 spans 15 amino acids. Written as DNA, the CDR3 is TGTGCCAGCAGCGTAGCGGGGGATAGCACAGATACGCAGTATTTT. Amino acids: CASSVAGDSTDTQYF.

This sequence joins TRBV30 and TRBJ1-3; 7 bases match TRBD1. The CDR3 extends over 15 amino acids. V was clipped by 4 bases and J by 0 bases; unmatched bases: 6. Germline V lookup: CDR1 GTSNPN, CDR2 SVGIG (reference sequence). The CDR3 nucleotides are TGTGCCTGGACCATGGGACAGTTCTCTGGAAACACCATATATTTT. This gives the protein CAWTMGQFSGNTIYF.